These T cell receptor beta chains were read from a single sample in a study of T cells in Graves' hyperthyroidism and ophthalmopathy. Each CDR3 protein is one row after TCRdb ran MiXCR on the multiplex PCR reads. The sample includes 300,000 to 500,000 distinct CDR3 sequences, under 15% of them seen just once. The sequencing input was blood. Receptors were obtained from a woman aged 30 to 39 with Graves' hyperthyroidism. CDR3s include the opening cysteine and the closing phenylalanine or tryptophan. The D gene is left open where the match is weak. Part of the rows lack a size; the others show once, few, many or a class for expanded clones.

size: many; V: TRBV18; D: NA; J: TRBJ2-2; CDR3: CASSPRTGTNTGELFF; DNA: TGTGCCAGCTCACCACGAACAGGGACGAACACCGGGGAGCTGTTTTTT
size: NA; V: TRBV5-6; D: NA; J: TRBJ1-4; CDR3: CASSLTAGFGEKLFF; DNA: TGTGCCAGCAGCCTTACGGCGGGGTTCGGGGAAAAACTGTTTTTT
size: many; V: TRBV20-1; D: TRBD2; J: TRBJ2-5; CDR3: CSAGGLAGLETQYF; DNA: TGCAGTGCTGGAGGACTAGCGGGACTAGAGACCCAGTACTTC
size: few; V: TRBV20-1; D: NA; J: TRBJ2-7; CDR3: CSARRVSAYEQYF; DNA: TGCAGTGCTAGAAGAGTTTCTGCCTACGAGCAGTACTTC
size: NA; V: TRBV6-5; D: NA; J: TRBJ1-1; CDR3: CASSYSGKMNTEAFF; DNA: TGTGCCAGCAGTTACTCTGGAAAAATGAACACTGAAGCTTTCTTT
size: many; V: TRBV6-2/TRBV6-3; D: NA; J: TRBJ1-5; CDR3: CASSDERLLISNQPQHF; DNA: TGTGCCAGCAGCGACGAAAGATTGTTGATTAGCAATCAGCCCCAGCATTTT
size: many; V: TRBV28; D: TRBD1; J: TRBJ1-5; CDR3: CASSITGGLGQPQHF; DNA: TGTGCCAGCAGCATTACAGGGGGGTTGGGTCAGCCCCAGCATTTT
size: few; V: TRBV30; D: NA; J: TRBJ2-1; CDR3: CAWSVLQESEQFF; DNA: TGTGCCTGGAGTGTACTTCAGGAGAGTGAGCAGTTCTTC
size: NA; V: TRBV25-1; D: TRBD1; J: TRBJ2-5; CDR3: CASSINRGPQETQYF; DNA: TGTGCCAGCAGCATAAACAGGGGCCCCCAAGAGACCCAGTACTTC
size: NA; V: TRBV7-9; D: NA; J: TRBJ2-2; CDR3: CARDRDEGTGELFF; DNA: TGTGCCAGGGACAGAGACGAAGGCACCGGGGAGCTGTTTTTT
size: NA; V: TRBV29-1; D: NA; J: TRBJ2-3; CDR3: CSFTLRGTQYF; DNA: TGCAGCTTCACTCTGAGGGGAACGCAGTATTTT
size: NA; V: TRBV29-1; D: TRBD1; J: TRBJ1-2; CDR3: CSVVQTGGGYGYTF; DNA: TGCAGCGTTGTGCAGACAGGGGGTGGTTATGGCTACACCTTC
size: few; V: TRBV19; D: NA; J: TRBJ2-7; CDR3: CASSSRQPFTYEQYF; DNA: TGTGCCAGTAGTAGTCGACAGCCCTTCACCTACGAGCAGTACTTC
size: few; V: TRBV20-1; D: TRBD1; J: TRBJ2-7; CDR3: CSATSGGTGGPNEQYF; DNA: TGCAGTGCGACTTCCGGTGGGACAGGGGGCCCCAACGAGCAGTACTTC
size: many; V: TRBV20-1; D: TRBD2; J: TRBJ2-1; CDR3: CSARGLAGGHSEQFF; DNA: TGCAGTGCTAGAGGGCTAGCGGGAGGGCATAGTGAGCAGTTCTTC
size: NA; V: TRBV13; D: TRBD1; J: TRBJ2-1; CDR3: CASSLYGTGRGGQFF; DNA: TGTGCCAGCAGCTTATACGGGACAGGGCGAGGTGGGCAGTTCTTC
size: NA; V: TRBV3-1; D: TRBD1; J: TRBJ1-2; CDR3: CASSQGGQGRYGYTF; DNA: TGTGCCAGCAGCCAAGGGGGACAGGGCCGCTATGGCTACACCTTC
size: many; V: TRBV20-1; D: NA; J: TRBJ2-7; CDR3: CRALSGERLYEQYF; DNA: TGCAGAGCTCTTTCGGGGGAGCGTCTATACGAGCAGTACTTC
size: many; V: TRBV28; D: TRBD1; J: TRBJ2-7; CDR3: CASRGTVTYEQYF; DNA: TGTGCCAGCAGGGGGACAGTTACCTACGAGCAGTACTTC
size: many; V: TRBV18; D: NA; J: TRBJ2-7; CDR3: CASSSLTTGNSYEQYF; DNA: TGTGCCAGCTCATCGTTAACGACAGGCAACTCCTACGAGCAGTACTTC
size: few; V: TRBV20-1; D: NA; J: TRBJ1-5; CDR3: CSASLGPINQPQHF; DNA: TGCAGTGCTAGTCTGGGCCCGATCAATCAGCCCCAGCATTTT
size: NA; V: TRBV14; D: TRBD2; J: TRBJ2-5; CDR3: CASSFSGRRETQYF; DNA: TGTGCCAGCAGCTTTAGCGGGAGGAGGGAGACCCAGTACTTC
size: few; V: TRBV6-1; D: TRBD2; J: TRBJ2-7; CDR3: CASSSSTSGVYEQYF; DNA: TGTGCCAGCAGCAGTTCAACTAGCGGGGTCTACGAGCAGTACTTC
size: many; V: TRBV29-1; D: NA; J: TRBJ2-4; CDR3: CSVEIGDPNIQYF; DNA: TGCAGCGTTGAGATCGGGGATCCAAACATTCAGTACTTC
size: NA; V: TRBV2; D: NA; J: TRBJ1-3; CDR3: CASSRGGAEWVYF; DNA: TGTGCCAGCAGTCGGGGGGGCGCCGAGTGGGTTTATTTT
size: few; V: TRBV6-1; D: TRBD1; J: TRBJ2-7; CDR3: CASSLDRGRAYEQYF; DNA: TGTGCCAGCAGTCTCGACAGGGGTCGGGCCTACGAGCAGTACTTC
size: few; V: TRBV2; D: NA; J: TRBJ2-7; CDR3: CASSPGPKYEQYF; DNA: TGTGCCAGCAGTCCGGGACCAAAGTACGAGCAGTACTTC
size: few; V: TRBV24-1; D: NA; J: TRBJ2-3; CDR3: CATSDRTVTDTQYF; DNA: TGTGCCACCAGTGATCGGACAGTCACAGATACGCAGTATTTT
size: NA; V: TRBV30; D: NA; J: TRBJ2-1; CDR3: CAWTPSLGRGYNEQFF; DNA: TGTGCCTGGACCCCATCGCTAGGTCGGGGCTACAATGAGCAGTTCTTC
size: NA; V: TRBV27; D: TRBD2; J: TRBJ2-2; CDR3: CASSFVAGVYAGELFF; DNA: TGTGCCAGCAGTTTCGTAGCGGGAGTCTATGCCGGGGAGCTGTTTTTT
size: few; V: TRBV6-2/TRBV6-3; D: NA; J: TRBJ2-1; CDR3: CASSYERRYNEQFF; DNA: TGTGCCAGCAGTTACGAGCGGCGATACAATGAGCAGTTCTTC
size: few; V: TRBV6-1; D: NA; J: TRBJ1-5; CDR3: CASSGQHNQPQHF; DNA: TGTGCCAGCAGCGGACAGCACAATCAGCCCCAGCATTTT
size: NA; V: TRBV5-1; D: TRBD2; J: TRBJ2-1; CDR3: CASSLVLAGEYTYNEQFF; DNA: TGCGCCAGCAGCTTGGTATTAGCGGGAGAATATACCTACAATGAGCAGTTCTTC
size: many; V: TRBV18; D: TRBD2; J: TRBJ2-7; CDR3: CASSPRLAGAYEQYF; DNA: TGTGCCAGCTCACCACGACTAGCGGGAGCCTACGAGCAGTACTTC
size: few; V: TRBV5-8; D: NA; J: TRBJ1-1; CDR3: CASSLSLGLEAFF; DNA: TGTGCCAGCAGCTTGAGTTTGGGCCTGGAAGCTTTCTTT
size: few; V: TRBV5-1; D: TRBD1; J: TRBJ2-3; CDR3: CASSPTGTVTDTQYF; DNA: TGCGCCAGCAGCCCGACAGGGACGGTCACAGATACGCAGTATTTT
size: many; V: TRBV27; D: NA; J: TRBJ2-5; CDR3: CASSLTPGLKETQYF; DNA: TGTGCCAGCAGTTTAACGCCAGGGTTAAAAGAGACCCAGTACTTC
size: few; V: TRBV27; D: TRBD1; J: TRBJ2-7; CDR3: CASSLTRGPYEQYF; DNA: TGTGCCAGCAGTTTAACCAGGGGGCCCTACGAGCAGTACTTC
size: few; V: TRBV18; D: TRBD1; J: TRBJ2-3; CDR3: CASSPRQGQDTQYF; DNA: TGTGCCAGCTCACCTCGACAGGGGCAAGATACGCAGTATTTT
size: many; V: TRBV2; D: TRBD2; J: TRBJ2-3; CDR3: CASIRAGGQSLAGDTQYF; DNA: TGTGCCAGCATTCGGGCGGGAGGGCAATCACTAGCTGGAGATACGCAGTATTTT
size: NA; V: TRBV29-1; D: NA; J: TRBJ1-1; CDR3: CSVEAGVIGAFF; DNA: TGCAGCGTTGAGGCAGGGGTGATTGGAGCTTTCTTT
size: few; V: TRBV6-5; D: NA; J: TRBJ1-2; CDR3: CASSYSGGGGGYTF; DNA: TGTGCCAGCAGTTACTCGGGGGGCGGCGGGGGCTACACCTTC
size: many; V: TRBV28; D: NA; J: TRBJ2-1; CDR3: CASSLWGPRNEQFF; DNA: TGTGCCAGCAGTTTATGGGGTCCCCGCAATGAGCAGTTCTTC
size: few; V: TRBV3-1; D: NA; J: TRBJ1-5; CDR3: CASSQGQVGLMEPQHF; DNA: TGTGCCAGCAGCCAAGGGCAGGTGGGATTGATGGAGCCCCAGCATTTT
size: many; V: TRBV20-1; D: NA; J: TRBJ1-5; CDR3: CSARDEQGNQPQHF; DNA: TGCAGTGCTAGAGATGAACAGGGTAATCAGCCCCAGCATTTT
size: NA; V: TRBV29-1; D: TRBD1; J: TRBJ2-5; CDR3: CSAQGQFQETQYF; DNA: TGCAGCGCCCAGGGACAGTTCCAAGAGACCCAGTACTTC
size: few; V: TRBV11-2; D: TRBD1; J: TRBJ2-7; CDR3: CATKLGGSAYEQYF; DNA: TGTGCCACAAAACTAGGGGGCAGCGCCTACGAGCAGTACTTC
size: many; V: TRBV28; D: NA; J: TRBJ2-2; CDR3: CASRQGMGGELFF; DNA: TGTGCCAGCAGGCAGGGGATGGGCGGGGAGCTGTTTTTT
size: few; V: TRBV12-3/TRBV12-4; D: TRBD2; J: TRBJ2-7; CDR3: CASGLTGTSEAYEQYF; DNA: TGTGCCAGCGGCCTGACCGGGACTAGCGAGGCCTACGAGCAGTACTTC
size: NA; V: TRBV3-1; D: NA; J: TRBJ1-3; CDR3: CASSQVPGLSGNTIYF; DNA: TGTGCCAGCAGCCAAGTTCCGGGGTTATCTGGAAACACCATATATTTT
size: many; V: TRBV7-2; D: NA; J: TRBJ2-7; CDR3: CASSLAGVITYEQYF; DNA: TGTGCCAGCAGCTTAGCGGGGGTGATCACCTACGAGCAGTACTTC